Here is one T cell receptor beta chain with its context. Its antigen has not been determined. No base-level quality is on record; no much larger clone is a single base apart. This record belongs to a study of vaccination and CD4 T cells after COVID-19 (dated by TCRdb to the early 2020s). For context, the study as a whole: Every convalescent patient had a positive nasal swab PCR test for SARS-CoV-2, with mild disease in nine or ten patients and severe disease in one. Post-COVID blood samples were collected from convalescent patients a median of roughly 100 days after diagnosis, with a range of about 30 to 161 days. Participants received two doses of either the Pfizer-BioNTech BNT162b2 vaccine (n=8) or the Moderna mRNA-1273 vaccine (n=2). Post-vaccine blood samples were collected a median of about 66 days after the second vaccine dose, ranging from about 14 to 241 days. Overlapping spike peptide pools from SARS-CoV-2 and from the common cold coronaviruses HCoV-NL63, HCoV-OC43 and HCoV-229E were used as culture stimuli. In roughly 10 COVID-19 convalescent patients and a handful of infection-naive healthy vaccine recipients, the spike-specific CD4+ TCR repertoire before mRNA vaccination was compared with the repertoire after mRNA vaccination. Control cultures received a CEFX viral epitope pool as the positive control, an HIV-1 Nef peptide pool as the negative control, or no peptide. The convalescent cohort comprised six males and four females, including two Hispanic individuals, seven Caucasians, two Asians and one multiracial person. Findings and caveats that apply to the study as a whole: Although the median number of SARS-CoV-2-reactive clonotypes went up from roughly 20 after infection to 30 to 45 after vaccination, the increase was not significant. Of the vaccine-specific clones found in convalescent patients, nearly all (304 of 307) were mono-reactive for SARS-CoV-2 spike instead of being cross-reactive with common cold coronaviruses. Among convalescent patients, a median about 86% of the SARS-CoV-2-reactive clones seen after vaccination appeared only after vaccination, which suggests priming specific to the vaccine. The study included relatively few convalescent patients and did not analyze early timepoints after natural infection.

To prepare the library, PCR was applied. DNA from cultured CD4+ T cells underwent TCR sequencing with the Oncomine TCR Beta short-read assay at the Johns Hopkins FTIC core. Genomic DNA was extracted from the cultured CD4+ T cells with the QIAamp micro DNA kit. Oncomine TCR Beta libraries from cultured CD4+ T cells were pooled with unique dual indexes and sequenced on an Illumina iSeq 100. In the original analysis: Non-productive sequences were removed, and CDR3s that did not start with C, did not end with F or W, or were shorter than 7 amino acids were discarded. The MANAFEST web application was used to identify antigen-specific clonotypes by comparing peptide-stimulated wells against reference wells and other culture wells. To be called positive, a clone needed an FDR below 0.05, an odds ratio above 5, and a productive frequency above 0.1% in at least two of three replicate wells. A clonotype counted as cross-reactive if it showed significant expansion both in the SARS-CoV-2 spike wells and in at least one common cold coronavirus spike condition. CDR3 homology was assessed with Levenshtein distances (stringdist) and unrooted phylogenetic trees (ape) in R version 3.6.1. TCRdb reworked the public reads: Q25 trimming with fastp, MiXCR clone assembly, productive beta chains retained. For every CDR3 protein sequence, its rows merge into one entry that carries the most common genes and DNA. TCRdb, rather than the study authors, made the V and J calls. Counted in this sample were more than 15,000 distinct CDR3 sequences; around a third of them appeared once. Of the sample, 14% to 15% falls within the top ten clones.

Interpreted using the paper, the treatment or condition label stands for: roughly 10-day PBMC culture with coronavirus spike peptide pools or control peptides (ViraFEST assay). The ViraFEST assay was used in the study, in which antigen-specific T cells were expanded with peptide pools and expanded clonotypes were subsequently identified by TCR sequencing. The convalescent patients' positive SARS-CoV-2 PCR tests were from March to December 2020, which was before the Alpha, Beta and Delta variants emerged in the United States. Each well held approximately 2 million PBMCs cultured in IMDM containing around 5% human AB serum and 9 to 10 IU/ml IL-2, with 10 ug/ml peptide pools added. On days 3 and 7, half of the culture medium was replaced with fresh IL-2-containing medium. CD4+ T cells were isolated after around ten days of culture through negative selection using the EasySep CD4+ T cell isolation kit. Ficoll-Paque Plus gradient centrifugation was used to isolate PBMCs from whole blood, and the isolated PBMCs were then either used fresh or cryopreserved at -140C. Culture conditions were generally each tested in triplicate wells.

After removal of 3 bases from V and 6 bases from J, the junction retains 1 base not matched to a gene. The CDR3, cysteine through phenylalanine, is 14 amino acids long. Only the CDR3 DNA stays, 42 bases, in frame from base 1. Taken from the germline V gene, the CDR1 and CDR2 loops are MNHNS and SASEGT. The sequencing sample was made of cultured CD4+ T cells from blood. This TCR derives from a human donor with COVID-19. The sequence is built from TRBV6-1 and TRBJ1-5; TRBD1 fits 11 bases in the junction. The CDR3 protein: CASSDGQGAQPQHF. The nucleotides read TGTGCCAGCAGTGACGGACAGGGGGCTCAGCCCCAGCATTTT.